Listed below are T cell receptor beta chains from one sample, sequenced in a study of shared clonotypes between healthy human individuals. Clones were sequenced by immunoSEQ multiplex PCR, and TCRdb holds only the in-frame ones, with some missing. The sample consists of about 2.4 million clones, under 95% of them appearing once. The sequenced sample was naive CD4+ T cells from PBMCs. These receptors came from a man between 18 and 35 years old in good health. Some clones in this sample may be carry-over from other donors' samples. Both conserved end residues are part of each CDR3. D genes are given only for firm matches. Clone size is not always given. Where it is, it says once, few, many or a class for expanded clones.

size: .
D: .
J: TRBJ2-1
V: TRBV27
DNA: TGTGCCAGCAGTTTGAGGTTGGGCGATGAGCAGTTCTTC
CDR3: CASSLRLGDEQFF

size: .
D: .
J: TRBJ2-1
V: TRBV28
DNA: TGTGCCAGCAGTTTACGAGGCGGTTCCTACAATGAGCAGTTCTTC
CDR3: CASSLRGGSYNEQFF

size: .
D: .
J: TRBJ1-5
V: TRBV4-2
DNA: TGTGCCAGCAGCCAAGACGACATCGTCCTACGGCCCCAGCATTTT
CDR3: CASSQDDIVLRPQHF

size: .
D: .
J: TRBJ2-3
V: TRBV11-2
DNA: TGTGCCAGCAGCACACGGGGACCCACAGATACGCAGTATTTT
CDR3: CASSTRGPTDTQYF

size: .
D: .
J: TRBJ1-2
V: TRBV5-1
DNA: TGCGCCAGCAGCCCAGACGGGTTCGGGTATGGCTACACCTTC
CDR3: CASSPDGFGYGYTF

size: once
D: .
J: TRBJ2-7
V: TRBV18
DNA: TGTGCCAGCTCACCAAGACGGGAGTACGAGCAGTACTTC
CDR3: CASSPRREYEQYF

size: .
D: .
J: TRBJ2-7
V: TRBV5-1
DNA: TGCGCCAGCAGCCCACCGAGCCCGACCTACGAGCAGTACTTC
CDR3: CASSPPSPTYEQYF

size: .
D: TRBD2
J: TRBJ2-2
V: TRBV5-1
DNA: TGCGCCAGCAGCTTGCAGCTAGCGGAGAACACCGGGGAGCTGTTTTTT
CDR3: CASSLQLAENTGELFF

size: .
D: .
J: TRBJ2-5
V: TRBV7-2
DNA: TGTGCCAGCAGCTTAGGAGGGAACCAAGAGACCCAGTACTTC
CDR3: CASSLGGNQETQYF

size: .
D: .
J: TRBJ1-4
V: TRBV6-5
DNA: TGTGCCAGCAGTTACTCGGGGGCAGGTGAAAAACTGTTTTTT
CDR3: CASSYSGAGEKLFF

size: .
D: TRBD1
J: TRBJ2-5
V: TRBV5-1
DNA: TGCGCCAGCAGCTTGATCGGGGACAGGGCCGAGACCCAGTACTTC
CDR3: CASSLIGDRAETQYF

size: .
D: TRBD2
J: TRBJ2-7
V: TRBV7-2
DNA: TGTGCCAGCAGCTTTCTAGCGGGAGGCTTGTCATACGAGCAGTACTTC
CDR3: CASSFLAGGLSYEQYF

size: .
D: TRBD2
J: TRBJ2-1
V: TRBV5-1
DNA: TGCGCCAGCAGCTCCTTAGCGGGAGGGTCCTACAATGAGCAGTTCTTC
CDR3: CASSSLAGGSYNEQFF

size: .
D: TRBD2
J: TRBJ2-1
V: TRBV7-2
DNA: TGTGCCAGCAGCTTTTACGGGACTAGCGGCTACAATGAGCAGTTCTTC
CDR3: CASSFYGTSGYNEQFF

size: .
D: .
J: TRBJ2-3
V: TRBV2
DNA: TGTGCCAGCAGTGCACGCACAGATACGCAGTATTTT
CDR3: CASSARTDTQYF

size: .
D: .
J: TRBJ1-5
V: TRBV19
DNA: TGTGCCAGTGGGCGGGGTCCGGGCAATCAGCCCCAGCATTTT
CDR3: CASGRGPGNQPQHF

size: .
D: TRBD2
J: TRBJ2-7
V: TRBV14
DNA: TGTGCCAGCGGACTAGCCCGCTCCTACGAGCAGTACTTC
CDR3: CASGLARSYEQYF

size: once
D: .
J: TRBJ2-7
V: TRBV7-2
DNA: TGTGCCAGCAGCTTACTAGTCAACACGTACGAGCAGTACTTC
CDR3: CASSLLVNTYEQYF

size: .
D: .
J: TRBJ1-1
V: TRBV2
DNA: TGTGCCAGCAGGGCACAGACTGAAGCTTTCTTT
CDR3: CASRAQTEAFF

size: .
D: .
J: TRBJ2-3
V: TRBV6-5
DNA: TGTGCCAGCAGTTACGCGGCAGGGAGGACAGATACGCAGTATTTT
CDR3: CASSYAAGRTDTQYF